This T cell receptor beta chain was identified in a study of regulatory T cells in long-lasting Graves disease. Germline CDR1 reads SGHAT; CDR2 reads FQNNGV. The V and J ends lost 6 bases and 3 bases respectively, with 12 bases between them. This CDR3 is 13 amino acids long. Stated time point: newly diagnosed GD, antithyroid drugs for less than 3 months. The authors made the TCR library using RNA they extracted from PBMCs. Assembly of TCR beta libraries relied on iRepertoire HTBI primers together with Arm-PCR of CDR3 regions. One entry per CDR3 protein, called by TCRdb with MiXCR from the multiplex PCR reads. The table lists approximately 300,000 distinct CDR3 sequences, about 20% of them singletons. Remarks on this clonotype: Antigen specificity is unknown.

General study points: Persistent disease favored TRBV28, TRBJ1-2 and TRBJ2-5.

The sample here was peripheral blood mononuclear cells (PBMCs), taken at new diagnosis, from a patient treated with antithyroid drugs. The clonotype originates from a female donor with Graves disease. This chain connects TRBV11-2 to TRBJ2-7, with D perhaps TRBD1 (6 bases). The CDR3 spells CASRLDRFYEQYF. As DNA, the CDR3 is TGTGCCAGCAGATTGGACAGATTCTACGAGCAGTACTTC.